The 10 T cell receptor beta chains below all came from one sample that was sequenced in a study of beta chain features in type 1 diabetes. The sequenced template was cDNA made from the entire isolated RNA. Measured with immunoSEQ multiplex PCR; TCRdb has only the in-frame clones, and not every one. The repertoire consists of fewer than 650,000 clones, with around a sixth occurring once and the leading ten covering under 0.095%. The sample consisted of naive CD4+ T cells from blood. The receptors were gathered from a man aged 18 to 30 in good health.

This clone turned up a few times. V usage is TRBV14 and J usage is TRBJ1-1, with D perhaps matching TRBD1 (5 bases). Germline V gene lookup returns CDR1 SGHDN and CDR2 FVKESK. The CDR3 spans 16 residues. V was clipped by 4 bases and J by 3 bases, with 18 bases between them. CDR3 nucleotides: TGTGCCAGCAGCCCGGGGACGGCGGCCCGTGACACTGAAGCTTTCTTT. Translation gives CASSPGTAARDTEAFF.

The CDR3 coding sequence is TGTGCCAGCAGCTTATTGGGCCGGTCGGCAGGGGGGGATGAGCAGTTCTTC. It codes for CASSLLGRSAGGDEQFF. The chain is built from TRBV13 and TRBJ2-1, with D perhaps TRBD1 or TRBD2 (7 bases each). This CDR3 region has 17 residues. Trimming removed 2 bases at V and 8 bases at J, with 22 bases between. Germline V gives CDR1 PRHDT, CDR2 FYEKMQ (reference sequence). Combining the CDR3 with reference TRBV13 and TRBJ2-1 gives the whole variable domain AAGVIQSPRHLIKEKRETATLKCYPIPRHDTVYWYQQGPGQDPQFLISFYEKMQSDKGSIPDRFSAQQFSDYHSELNMSSLELGDSALYFCASSLLGRSAGGDEQFFGPGTRLTVL.

In its sample, this clone was seen a few times. The chain employs TRBV14 and TRBJ1-1; D gene unclear. The V gene lost 0 bases and the J gene lost 1 base, with 12 bases spanning the gap. Per the germline V gene, CDR1 is SGHDN and CDR2 is FVKESK. This CDR3 contains 16 residues. Written as DNA, the CDR3 is TGTGCCAGCAGCCAAGAAGCCCCTGTCAGGAACACTGAAGCTTTCTTT. This sequence encodes CASSQEAPVRNTEAFF.

V and J are TRBV28 and TRBJ1-1, with D perhaps TRBD1 (6 bases). This CDR3 comprises 16 residues. CDR1 MDHEN and CDR2 SYDVKM come from the germline V gene. The V end was cut by 5 bases, the J end by 5 bases, with 21 bases between. This CDR3 is CASSPDITRGGTEAFF. In DNA form, the CDR3 reads TGTGCCAGCAGTCCCGATATTACCAGGGGCGGGACTGAAGCTTTCTTT.

This chain joins TRBV2 and TRBJ1-4; 11 nucleotides line up with TRBD1. The germline V gene has CDR1 SNHLY and CDR2 FYNNEI. The CDR3 has 13 residues. Trimming cost V 8 bases and J 9 bases; bases outside gene matches: 5. The CDR3 sequence is CASSGTGGQKLFF. The CDR3 DNA follows: TGTGCCAGCTCCGGGACAGGGGGGCAAAAACTGTTTTTT. Combining the CDR3 with reference TRBV2 and TRBJ1-4 gives the whole variable domain EPEVTQTPSHQVTQMGQEVILRCVPISNHLYFYWYRQILGQKVEFLVSFYNNEISEKSEIFDDQFSVERPDGSNFTLKIRSTKLEDSAMYFCASSGTGGQKLFFGSGTQLSVL.

This clone was observed a handful of times. The V call is TRBV11-3, the J call TRBJ2-1; 9 positions agree with TRBD2. Unmatched junction bases numbered 10, after V lost 6 bases and J lost 7 bases. Per germline, CDR1 SGHNT and CDR2 YENEEA. This CDR3 contains 15 residues. The CDR3 DNA reads as TGTGCCAGCAGTCCCAGCGGGGGGTCTCGGAATGAGCAGTTCTTC. Amino acids: CASSPSGGSRNEQFF.

This clone turned up a few times. V is TRBV27 and J is TRBJ2-3; possibly TRBD1 or TRBD2 for D (5 bases each). Trimming cost V 7 bases and J 8 bases, with 13 bases left between them. There are 12 residues in the CDR3. Germline CDR1 reads MNHEY; CDR2 reads SMNVEV (reference sequence). CDR3 protein: CASTRSGGTQYF. Here the CDR3 DNA reads TGTGCCAGCACGCGTTCTGGGGGTACGCAGTATTTT.

This clone was detected a few times. The V and J genes are TRBV5-1 and TRBJ1-5, with 7 bases matching TRBD1. Unmatched junction bases numbered 4, after V lost 1 base and J lost 3 bases. Germline V gene sequence: CDR1 SGHRS, CDR2 YFSETQ. The CDR3 consists of 15 residues. CDR3 protein: CASSLQGGANQPQHF. Here the CDR3 DNA reads TGCGCCAGCAGCTTGCAGGGGGGCGCCAATCAGCCCCAGCATTTT.

V and J are TRBV6-6 and TRBJ2-3; 9 bases agree with TRBD1. The CDR3 is made up of 14 amino acids. CDR1 MNHNY and CDR2 SVGAGI come from the germline V gene (reference sequence). J gave up 5 bases and V 6 bases, and 6 bases lay outside the gene matches. CDR3 sequence reads: CASRPTGGRDTQYF. The CDR3 DNA reads as TGTGCCAGCAGACCGACAGGGGGAAGAGATACGCAGTATTTT.

The chain couples TRBV7-2 to TRBJ2-3; D remains unclear. Trimming pared 0 bases from V and 0 bases from J, leaving 7 bases between. Germline V gene data show CDR1 as SGHTA and CDR2 as FQGNSA. The CDR3 totals 15 residues. As DNA, the CDR3 is TGTGCCAGCAGCTTAGCCACTTCGAGCACAGATACGCAGTATTTT. Encoded protein: CASSLATSSTDTQYF. Full variable domain (remainder filled in from reference TRBV7-2 and TRBJ2-3): GAGVSQSPSNKVTEKGKDVELRCDPISGHTALYWYRQSLGQGLEFLIYFQGNSAPDKSGLPSDRFSAERTGGSVSTLTIQRTQQEDSAVYLCASSLATSSTDTQYFGPGTRLTVL.